This T cell receptor beta chain came from a study of shared T cell receptors in the human thymus. Clones were read by immunoSEQ multiplex PCR, and TCRdb kept only the in-frame ones, dropping some. The sample lists about 540,000 clones; 75% to 80% were seen once. This clone showed up just a few times. This CDR3 contains 15 residues. V lost 2 bases, J lost 2 bases, and 13 bases lay in between. CDR1 LNHNV and CDR2 YYDKDF come from the germline V gene (reference sequence). These data also formed part of another study, on human thymus T cells. That paper states: Thymic as well as blood repertoires seemed to favor certain V and J genes unevenly.

The genes are TRBV15 and TRBJ2-7; D perhaps matches TRBD1 (6 bases). Specimen: thymocytes. The origin of this receptor is a boy younger than two with a congenital heart defect. The CDR3 is CATSRRDRRPYEQYF. CDR3 bases: TGTGCCACCAGCAGACGCGACAGGAGACCCTACGAGCAGTACTTC.